This T cell receptor beta chain was retrieved from a study of sequential checkpoint blockade in melanoma. Germline values: CDR1 SQVTM, CDR2 ANQGSEA. V was pared by 4 bases and J by 2 bases, with 11 bases between. The CDR3 covers 13 residues. TCRdb keeps only in-frame clones here, not all; method: immunoSEQ multiplex PCR. The sample yields 25,000 to 35,000 clones, roughly nine tenths seen once. Indicated treatment: randomized to nivolumab then ipilimumab (arm A) or the reverse (arm B). DNA-damaging chemotherapy had not been given to any patient beforehand. The chain combines TRBV29-1 with TRBJ1-2, with unresolved D. The origin of this receptor is a human donor with melanoma. The sequenced sample was CD8+ T cells sorted from blood (inferred from file names), obtained from a patient given nivolumab and ipilimumab in sequence. CDR3 amino acids: CSVGLSENYGYTF. The CDR3 nucleotides are TGCAGCGTTGGACTCTCTGAAAACTATGGCTACACCTTC.